The 27 T cell receptor beta chains given below trace back to one sample, sequenced in a study of low-dose radiotherapy and immunotherapy resistance in tumors. TRAV and TRBV primers primed cDNA for both TCRalpha and TCRbeta. Amplification, which lasted around 18 PCR cycles, used a constant-region primer and V-primer adapter to amplify TCRs. TCRdb independently ran MiXCR on the reads; one entry per CDR3 protein. There are approximately 100,000 distinct CDR3 sequences in the sample; under 25% occur only once, and over 4% lies in the top ten. Noted time point: after trial treatment. Treatment denoted: LDRT plus nivolumab, ipilimumab, low-dose cyclophosphamide and aspirin (RACIN trial). The sequencing here drew on PBMCs, taken after low-dose radiotherapy plus immunotherapy. The receptors were sampled from a male donor with prostate cancer.

This clonotype has ten or more counts. The chain has TRBV14 and TRBJ2-6; tentative D call: TRBD1 (5 bases). The CDR3 covers 19 residues. CDR1 is SGHDN, CDR2 FVKESK, per germline. V was pared by 4 bases and J by 1 base, with 20 bases between. The CDR3 is CASSLPKGHARSGANVLTF. CDR3 in DNA: TGTGCCAGCAGCCTCCCCAAAGGACATGCGAGGTCTGGGGCCAACGTCCTGACTTTC.

The sample holds many counts of this clonotype. The genes are TRBV30 and TRBJ1-4; D gene ambiguous. The V end lost 1 base, the J end lost 10 bases, and 13 bases lay between the germline ends. Looked up from germline, CDR1 is GTSNPN and CDR2 is SVGIG (reference sequence). This CDR3 is 13 amino acids long. CDR3 DNA: TGTGCCTGGAGTGAAGTGCCGGGTGGAAAACTGTTTTTT. This codes for CAWSEVPGGKLFF. Together with reference TRBV30 and TRBJ1-4, the CDR3 gives the full variable domain: SQTIHQWPATLVQPVGSPLSLECTVEGTSNPNLYWYRQAAGRGLQLLFYSVGIGQISSEVPQNLSASRPQDRQFILSSKKLLLSDSGFYLCAWSEVPGGKLFFGSGTQLSVL.

The sample holds many counts of this clonotype. The genes are TRBV7-9 and TRBJ2-3; D is undetermined. V lost 2 bases, J lost 4 bases, and 7 bases lay in between. The CDR3 is 13 residues long. Germline V lookup: CDR1 SEHNR, CDR2 FQNEAQ (reference sequence). This chain's CDR3 is CASSLSSSDTQYF. The CDR3 bases are TGTGCCAGCAGCTTATCCTCCTCAGATACGCAGTATTTT.

This clonotype was found many times. The chain joins TRBV7-3 to TRBJ2-7; D is uncertain. Germline lookup yields CDR1 SGHTA and CDR2 FQGTGA. CDR3 length: 13 amino acids. V was cut by 8 bases and J by 2 bases, with 13 bases left in between. CDR3 nucleotides: TGTGCCAGCGCGCGTGGGGTAACCTACGAGCAGTACTTC. Translation: CASARGVTYEQYF.

This clonotype was seen a handful of times. The V and J genes are TRBV29-1 and TRBJ2-1; TRBD1 matches 9 bases. Losses at the gene ends were 7 bases for V and 6 bases for J; bases not matched to a gene: 7. Per the germline V gene, CDR1 is SQVTM and CDR2 is ANQGSEA. The CDR3 is 13 residues long. The CDR3 DNA is TGCAGCGGAAACCGGGACAGGGCCAATGAGCAGTTCTTC. Its translation is CSGNRDRANEQFF.

There are many counts of this clonotype. The chain combines TRBV18 with TRBJ2-5, with 8 bases lining up with TRBD1. The V and J ends lost 6 bases and 5 bases, in that order; junction bases with no gene match: 20. CDR3 length equals 18 residues. The V gene's germline CDR1 is KGHSH and CDR2 LQKENI. CDR3 amino acids: CASSLYQDRDHWKETQYF. CDR3 in DNA: TGTGCCAGCTCCCTATACCAGGACAGGGACCACTGGAAGGAGACCCAGTACTTC. Full variable domain (outside the CDR3, taken from reference TRBV18 and TRBJ2-5): NAGVMQNPRHLVRRRGQEARLRCSPMKGHSHVYWYRQLPEEGLKFMVYLQKENIIDESGMPKERFSAEFPKEGPSILRIQQVVRGDSAAYFCASSLYQDRDHWKETQYFGPGTRLLVL.

This clonotype was recorded at least ten times. The chain carries TRBV6-2 or TRBV6-3 and TRBJ2-3, with D perhaps assigned TRBD1 or TRBD2 (5 bases each). Trimming stripped 9 bases from V and 6 bases from J, with 19 bases between. From germline, CDR1 is MNHEY and CDR2 SVGEGT. The CDR3 sequence is 14 residues long. The CDR3 DNA sequence: TGTGCCAGTACCCGGGACGGACGACCGGATACGCAGTATTTT. Residues: CASTRDGRPDTQYF.

This clonotype has ten or more counts. The chain links TRBV20-1 to TRBJ1-2; D ambiguous. CDR1 and CDR2 from the germline V gene are DFQATT and SNEGSKA (reference sequence). Trimming cost V 5 bases and J 0 bases, with 19 bases left between them. The CDR3 covers 16 residues. Here the CDR3 reads CSAAGFGVPTNYGYTF. CDR3 nucleotide sequence: TGCAGTGCTGCCGGGTTCGGGGTACCGACTAACTATGGCTACACCTTC.

There are a few counts of this clonotype. The DNA is omitted, as the CDR3 cannot be located on it reliably, and the CDR3 follows TCRdb's listing. The chain is built from TRBV21-1 and TRBJ2-2; no check of the table's D call, TRBD1, against the DNA was made. TRBV21-1 corresponds to a pseudogene. The CDR3 is made up of 15 amino acids, end residues included. The CDR3 spells CASCRDRGPPGSCFF.

This rearrangement joins TRBV5-1 to TRBJ2-3; either TRBD1 or TRBD2 may supply D (6 bases each). Deletions cut 4 bases from V and 6 bases from J, with 12 bases between. The CDR3 has 13 residues. Germline V gene data show CDR1 as SGHRS and CDR2 as YFSETQ. CDR3 residues: CASSLLGGDTQYF. CDR3 nucleotide sequence: TGCGCCAGCAGCCTTTTGGGGGGCGATACGCAGTATTTT.

This clonotype was seen many times. The J gene is TRBJ2-5, the V gene TRBV3-1; D is possibly TRBD2 (6 bases). V was clipped by 11 bases and J by 8 bases, with 21 bases between them. Germline CDR1 reads LGHDT; CDR2 reads YNNKEL (reference sequence). The CDR3 runs to 13 residues. CDR3 coding DNA: TGTGCCTGCCTCGGGGGTGGCAAGTTAACCCAGTACTTC. Protein sequence: CACLGGGKLTQYF.

In this sample, this clonotype turned up many times. The chain combines TRBV6-5 with TRBJ2-7, with a tentative D call TRBD1 (6 bases). Germline V gene lookup returns CDR1 MNHEY and CDR2 SVGAGI. This CDR3 region has 14 residues. V was shortened by 4 bases and J by 2 bases, with 12 bases between the two germline ends. CDR3 bases: TGTGCCAGCAGTTTACAGGGCCTCCCCTACGAGCAGTACTTC. It encodes CASSLQGLPYEQYF.

This clonotype was seen at least ten times. The chain couples TRBV5-1 to TRBJ2-6; D might be TRBD1 (6 bases). This CDR3 contains 17 residues. The V gene's germline CDR1 is SGHRS and CDR2 YFSETQ. The V and J ends lost 0 bases and 1 base respectively, with 11 bases between them. CDR3 in amino acids: CASSLAGAMSGANVLTF. The DNA of the CDR3 is TGCGCCAGCAGCTTGGCAGGGGCCATGTCTGGGGCCAACGTCCTGACTTTC.

Comment on this clonotype: This is likely an artifact of a read error, given a far larger clone one base away. The rearrangement joins TRBV6-5 to TRBJ2-7; 7 bases match TRBD2. The CDR3 has 14 amino acids. After removal of 7 bases from V and 7 bases from J, the junction contained 13 bases not matched to a gene. Germline CDR1 and CDR2: MNHEY and SVGAGI. CDR3 amino acids: CASTRPSGNNEQYF. CDR3 nucleotide sequence: TGTGCCAGCACTCGGCCTAGCGGTAACAATGAGCAGTACTTC.

This clonotype showed up many times. The gene calls are TRBV5-1 and TRBJ2-7; no clear D gene. V was trimmed by 4 bases and J by 2 bases, leaving 7 bases between them. The CDR3 length is 12 residues. Germline V gene sequence: CDR1 SGHRS, CDR2 YFSETQ. This chain's CDR3 is CASSPNTYEQYF. CDR3 sequence (DNA): TGCGCCAGCAGCCCGAACACCTACGAGCAGTACTTC.

Concerning this clonotype: This likely reflects a read error, since a far larger clone is one base away. The J gene is TRBJ2-2, the V gene TRBV5-8; D is perhaps TRBD1 (5 bases). CDR1 and CDR2 from the germline V gene are SGHTS and YDEGEE. There are 13 residues in the CDR3. V lost 4 bases and J lost 7, with 11 bases in between. In DNA form, the CDR3 reads TGTGCCAGCAGCGCAGGGTTATGCGGGGAGCTGTTTTTT. It codes for CASSAGLCGELFF.

This clonotype was observed many times. This chain links TRBV6-2 or TRBV6-3 with TRBJ1-1; 9 nucleotides line up with TRBD1. Per germline, CDR1 MNHEY and CDR2 SVGEGT. This CDR3 has 13 amino acids. Trimming cost V 6 bases and J 5 bases; bases outside gene matches: 4. The CDR3 region is CASRLDRGTEAFF. CDR3 DNA: TGTGCCAGCAGATTGGACAGGGGAACTGAAGCTTTCTTT.

The chain is built from TRBV5-1 and TRBJ1-5; D gene uncertain. The CDR3 is 11 residues long. Trimming took 4 bases from V and 5 from J, leaving 4 bases between them. Germline V gene data show CDR1 as SGHRS and CDR2 as YFSETQ. The CDR3 loop is CASSPDQPQHF. The DNA for the CDR3 is TGCGCCAGCAGCCCTGATCAGCCCCAGCATTTT.

The chain couples TRBV5-5 to TRBJ2-3; D perhaps matches TRBD2 (5 bases). The CDR3 has 12 residues. V gave up 0 bases and J gave up 11 bases, with 10 bases separating them. Germline-derived CDR1 and CDR2 are SGHKS and YYEKEE (reference sequence). CDR3 DNA sequence: TGTGCCAGCAGCTTGGGGCCCCGGGGGCAGTATTTT. Protein product: CASSLGPRGQYF.

Comments on this clonotype: This may come from a read error, since a much larger clone is one base off. The chain links TRBV6-5 to TRBJ2-7, with 8 bases identical to TRBD1. Germline values: CDR1 MNHEY, CDR2 SVGAGI. J gave up 4 bases and V 7 bases, and 12 bases lay outside the gene matches. The CDR3 has 15 residues. CDR3 amino acids: CASISPGRGLYEQYF. CDR3 nucleotide sequence: TGTGCCAGCATCTCCCCTGGCAGGGGGCTTTACGAGCAGTACTTC.

This clonotype was seen at least ten times. V is TRBV4-1 and J is TRBJ1-1; maybe TRBD1 (5 bases). The CDR3 runs to 14 residues. The germline V gene encodes CDR1 MGHRA and CDR2 YSYEKL. Trimming cost V 0 bases and J 5 bases, with 10 bases left between them. The CDR3 DNA follows: TGCGCCAGCAGCCAAGAAGGGGCGGGGACTGAAGCTTTCTTT. Its protein is CASSQEGAGTEAFF.

This clonotype has ten or more counts. This rearrangement joins TRBV7-2 to TRBJ2-7; 12 bases align to TRBD2. The germline gives CDR1 SGHTA, CDR2 FQGNSA. J lost 2 bases, V lost 5 bases, and 4 bases had no gene match. This CDR3 region has 15 residues. DNA for the CDR3: TGTGCCAGCAGCAGGACTAGCGGGGAAGCCTACGAGCAGTACTTC. It is translated as CASSRTSGEAYEQYF. Full variable domain (rest looked up from reference TRBV7-2 and TRBJ2-7): GAGVSQSPSNKVTEKGKDVELRCDPISGHTALYWYRQSLGQGLEFLIYFQGNSAPDKSGLPSDRFSAERTGGSVSTLTIQRTQQEDSAVYLCASSRTSGEAYEQYFGPGTRLTVT.

This clonotype was seen at least ten times. The rearrangement uses TRBV6-2 or TRBV6-3 and TRBJ1-1, with D tentatively TRBD1 (5 bases). Germline CDR1 reads MNHEY; CDR2 reads SVGEGT. The CDR3 has 16 residues. Trimming took off 6 bases at V and 4 bases at J, with 21 bases between the two ends. The CDR3 here is CASRSSPGTGGTEAFF. CDR3 DNA: TGTGCCAGCAGGTCCTCCCCCGGGACGGGGGGCACTGAAGCTTTCTTT.

This clonotype was counted between two and nine times. The chain employs TRBV11-2 and TRBJ2-7, with D uncertain. The V end was cut by 0 bases, the J end by 3 bases, with 12 bases between. From germline, CDR1 is SGHAT and CDR2 FQNNGV. CDR3 size: 15 residues. The CDR3 DNA reads as TGTGCCAGCAGCTTAGATCTCGCGGCAATCTACGAGCAGTACTTC. Its protein is CASSLDLAAIYEQYF.

To note about this clonotype: A far larger clone is off by one base, so a read error is likely. This chain uses TRBV9 with TRBJ2-1; perhaps TRBD2 as D (5 bases). V was trimmed by 2 bases and J by 13 bases, leaving 16 bases between them. The CDR3 contains 13 residues. Per the germline V gene, CDR1 is SGDLS and CDR2 is YYNGEE. CDR3 nucleotides: TGTGCCAGCAGCGTCACTAGTCTGGAGACCCAGTTCTTC. It specifies CASSVTSLETQFF.

Turning to this clonotype: A far bigger clonotype differs at one base, so this is likely a read error. V usage is TRBV7-9 and J usage is TRBJ2-1, with 10 bases that match TRBD2. The trim removed 5 bases at V and 9 bases at J, leaving 16 bases unmatched. This CDR3 has 17 residues. Germline V gene sequence: CDR1 SEHNR, CDR2 FQNEAQ (reference sequence). The CDR3 nucleotides read TGTGCCAGCAGCGTAAGGATTCTGGCTAGCGGGGGCGGTGAGCAGTTCTTC. The encoded protein is CASSVRILASGGGEQFF.

This clonotype was detected many times. This chain uses TRBV1 with TRBJ2-5; TRBD2, the D gene given by the table, was not confirmed from the DNA. TRBV1 is flagged as a pseudogene. The CDR3 length is 16 residues. CDR3: CTSSQEMGPLGETQYF. CDR3 in DNA: TGCACCAGCAGCCAAGAGATGGGCCCTCTCGGGGAGACCCAGTACTTC.